The clone carrying this T cell receptor (beta chain) was found once. The data belong to a study of blood T cell repertoires in COVID-19. Study details: The analysed material was cDNA or gDNA that came from T cells, B-cell-depleted T cells, or PBMCs.

V lost 5 bases and J lost 7; bases outside the gene matches: 9. This CDR3 has 14 amino acids. Germline V gives CDR1 SGHTA, CDR2 FQGNSA. Only in-frame clones appear in the TCRdb table, and some are missing; sequencing was by immunoSEQ multiplex PCR. The profile shows 70,000 to 75,000 clones, more than 80% of them singletons. Sample: peripheral blood. The chain employs TRBV7-2 and TRBJ1-2; TRBD1 agrees at 8 bases. This receptor was identified in a woman aged 80 or over with active or convalescent COVID-19. The CDR3 nucleotides are TGTGCCAGCAGCCTTACCAGGACAGGGATTGGCTACACCTTC. Translation gives CASSLTRTGIGYTF.